This is a list of T cell receptor beta chains from one sample in a study of human T cells and chemical hapten exposure. Each CDR3 protein gets one entry after TCRdb re-called the RACE reads with MiXCR. The table has tens of thousands of distinct CDR3 sequences, approximately 10% seen once; the top ten hold about 5%. The sequenced sample was whole blood, obtained in connection with sensitization to the hapten diphenylcyclopropenone (DPC). These receptors were collected from a woman between 50 and 59 years old with alopecia areata. Some clones in this sample may be carry-over from other donors' samples. CDR3s include the opening cysteine and the closing phenylalanine or tryptophan. The order of the fields is V gene, D gene, J gene, clone size, CDR3 DNA, CDR3 protein. The D gene is left open where the match is weak. Clone size is stated in some rows and not others, as once, few, many or a class when expanded.

TRBV4-3	-	TRBJ2-3	many	TGCGCCAGCAGCCAAGTTACGGGGGGCACAGATACGCAGTATTTT	CASSQVTGGTDTQYF
TRBV11-2	TRBD2	TRBJ2-1	-	TGTGCCAGCAGCCATTTTAGCGGGAGCTCCTACAATGAGCAGTTCTTC	CASSHFSGSSYNEQFF
TRBV6-1	-	TRBJ1-3	few	TGTGCCAGCAGTGAAAAGAACCAGATGACTGGAAACACCATATATTTT	CASSEKNQMTGNTIYF
TRBV14	-	TRBJ2-5	-	TGTGCCAGCAGCCAAGGATTGCAAGAGACCCAGTACTTC	CASSQGLQETQYF
TRBV20-1	-	TRBJ1-2	many	TGCAGTGCTAGATCCCAGGCCGGCTACACCTTC	CSARSQAGYTF
TRBV7-9	-	TRBJ1-1	many	TGTGCCAGCAGCTGGACGGAGGGGAGGGGGACTGAAGCTTTCTTT	CASSWTEGRGTEAFF
TRBV29-1	-	TRBJ2-6	few	TGCAGCGTTGCAGGGGTTAGCTCTGGGGCCAACGTCCTGACTTTC	CSVAGVSSGANVLTF
TRBV5-1	-	TRBJ2-7	many	TGCGCCAGCAGCCCGACGACCTACTCCTACGAGCAGTACTTC	CASSPTTYSYEQYF
TRBV18	TRBD1	TRBJ2-2	-	TGTGCCAGCGCGGGACAGGGGCCGAACACCGGGGAGCTGTTTTTT	CASAGQGPNTGELFF
TRBV7-9	-	TRBJ1-2	many	TGTGCCAGCAGCTCCTGGGTCTCAGGCTACACCTTC	CASSSWVSGYTF
TRBV7-2	TRBD2	TRBJ2-1	few	TGTGCCAGCAGCTTAGAAACTAAGGGACTAGCGGGAGCCTTCGGGAGCTCCTACAATGAGCAGTTCTTC	CASSLETKGLAGAFGSSYNEQFF
TRBV7-9	-	TRBJ1-4	-	TGTGCCAGCAGTGGAGGAACTAATGAAAAACTGTTTTTT	CASSGGTNEKLFF
TRBV19	-	TRBJ2-5	many	TGTGCCAGTAGTAAACTTGGGTCCCAAGAGACCCAGTACTTC	CASSKLGSQETQYF
TRBV7-2	-	TRBJ2-7	few	TGTGCCAGCAGCTTAGCGGCGGCGGGGGCCCCCTACGAGCAGTACTTC	CASSLAAAGAPYEQYF
TRBV6-6	-	TRBJ1-1	-	TGTGCCAGCAGTTATTCGGTTCGGGAAGCTTTCTTT	CASSYSVREAFF
TRBV7-8	-	TRBJ1-2	many	TGTGCCAGCAGCTTCCGGGACGGGAACTATGGCTACACCTTC	CASSFRDGNYGYTF
TRBV29-1	-	TRBJ2-3	-	TGCAGCGTCCCGGGGGAGGGGGCCGTAGATACGCAGTATTTT	CSVPGEGAVDTQYF
TRBV5-1	TRBD2	TRBJ2-1	-	TGCGCCAGCAGCCACGGACTAGCGGGAGGGAATGAGCAGTTCTTC	CASSHGLAGGNEQFF
TRBV5-1	TRBD2	TRBJ2-1	-	TGCGCCAGCAGCGTGACTAGCGGGAGGGGGAGTGAGCAGTTCTTC	CASSVTSGRGSEQFF
TRBV29-1	-	TRBJ2-1	-	TGCAGCGTTGATCGGGGGAATCCCTACAATGAGCAGTTCTTC	CSVDRGNPYNEQFF
TRBV29-1	-	TRBJ2-5	few	TGCAGCGTTAAATGGACAGACAAACGCCGAGAGACCCAGTACTTC	CSVKWTDKRRETQYF
TRBV30	TRBD1	TRBJ2-1	few	TGTGCCTGGAGTACCCAACTCTGGGGACAGGGAATCAATGAGCAGTTCTTC	CAWSTQLWGQGINEQFF
TRBV20-1	-	TRBJ1-3	many	TGCAGTGCCCACTCCAGGGGCTCTGGAAACACCATATATTTT	CSAHSRGSGNTIYF
TRBV6-6	-	TRBJ1-1	many	TGTGCCAGCAGTGTCCAGGGCAACACTGAAGCTTTCTTT	CASSVQGNTEAFF
TRBV20-1	-	TRBJ2-7	many	TGCAGTGCTAATTTCCAGGGTGGGTACGAGCAGTACTTC	CSANFQGGYEQYF
TRBV29-1	-	TRBJ1-6	many	TGCAGCGTAAGGGGCGGAGAAAATTCACCCCTCCACTTT	CSVRGGENSPLHF
TRBV5-4	-	TRBJ2-7	-	TGTGCCAGCAGCACCGGGACTTACGAGCAGTACTTC	CASSTGTYEQYF
TRBV7-8	-	TRBJ1-5	few	TGTGCCAGCAGCTTAGGCAGCCCAAATCAGCCCCAGCATTTT	CASSLGSPNQPQHF